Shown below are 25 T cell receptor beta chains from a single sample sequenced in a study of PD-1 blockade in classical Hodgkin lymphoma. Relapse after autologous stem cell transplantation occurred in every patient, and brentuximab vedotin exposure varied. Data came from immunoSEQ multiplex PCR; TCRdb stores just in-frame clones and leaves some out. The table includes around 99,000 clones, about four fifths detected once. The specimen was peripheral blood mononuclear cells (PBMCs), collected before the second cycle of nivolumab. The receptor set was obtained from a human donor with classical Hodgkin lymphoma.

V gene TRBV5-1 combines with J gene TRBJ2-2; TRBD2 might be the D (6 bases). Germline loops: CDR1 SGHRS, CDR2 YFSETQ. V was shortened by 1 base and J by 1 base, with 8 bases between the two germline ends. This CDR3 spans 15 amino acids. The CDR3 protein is CASSLRGGNTGELFF. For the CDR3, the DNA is TGCGCCAGCAGCTTGAGGGGAGGGAACACCGGGGAGCTGTTTTTT.

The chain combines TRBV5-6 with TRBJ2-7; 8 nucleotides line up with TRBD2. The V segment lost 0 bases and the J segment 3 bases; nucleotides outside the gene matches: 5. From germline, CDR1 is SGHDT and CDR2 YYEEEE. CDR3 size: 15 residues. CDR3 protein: CASSLGSGSIYEQYF. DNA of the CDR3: TGTGCCAGCAGCTTGGGCAGCGGGAGTATCTACGAGCAGTACTTC.

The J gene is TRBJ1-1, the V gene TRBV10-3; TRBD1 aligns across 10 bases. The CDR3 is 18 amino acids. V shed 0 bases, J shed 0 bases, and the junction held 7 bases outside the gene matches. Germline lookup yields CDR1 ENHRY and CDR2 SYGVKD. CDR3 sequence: CAISESYDRGRVNTEAFF. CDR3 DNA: TGTGCCATCAGTGAGTCGTATGACAGGGGGCGGGTGAACACTGAAGCTTTCTTT.

The CDR3 protein is CASSYLNPPDTQYF. The CDR3 coding sequence is TGTGCCAGCAGCTACCTGAATCCCCCAGATACGCAGTATTTT. V and J are TRBV7-2 and TRBJ2-3; D unresolved. V was trimmed by 4 bases and J by 4 bases, leaving 12 bases between them. The germline V gene encodes CDR1 SGHTA and CDR2 FQGNSA. The CDR3 extends over 14 amino acids. The full variable domain, rest sourced from reference TRBV7-2 and TRBJ2-3, is GAGVSQSPSNKVTEKGKDVELRCDPISGHTALYWYRQSLGQGLEFLIYFQGNSAPDKSGLPSDRFSAERTGGSVSTLTIQRTQQEDSAVYLCASSYLNPPDTQYFGPGTRLTVL.

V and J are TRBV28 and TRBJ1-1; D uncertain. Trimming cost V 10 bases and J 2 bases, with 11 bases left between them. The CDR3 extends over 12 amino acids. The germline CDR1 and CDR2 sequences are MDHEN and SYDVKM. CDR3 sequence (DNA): TGTGCCACCTCCCAAGGAAACACTGAAGCTTTCTTT. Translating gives CATSQGNTEAFF.

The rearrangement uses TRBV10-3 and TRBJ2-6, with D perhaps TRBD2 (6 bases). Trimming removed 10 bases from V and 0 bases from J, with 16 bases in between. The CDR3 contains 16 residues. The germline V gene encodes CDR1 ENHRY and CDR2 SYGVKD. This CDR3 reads CATAPAGLSGANVLTF. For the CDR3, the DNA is TGTGCCACCGCCCCAGCGGGCCTCTCTGGGGCCAACGTCCTGACTTTC.

The CDR3, as DNA: TGTGCCAGCAGTGAAGCGACAGTAGGGACCGGGGAGCTGTTTTTT. Its translation is CASSEATVGTGELFF. The V call is TRBV6-1, the J call TRBJ2-2, with D tentatively TRBD1 (5 bases). Between the trimmed V and J ends, which lost 0 bases and 5 bases, there was a span of 10 bases. The germline gives CDR1 MNHNS, CDR2 SASEGT. The CDR3 sequence is 15 residues long.

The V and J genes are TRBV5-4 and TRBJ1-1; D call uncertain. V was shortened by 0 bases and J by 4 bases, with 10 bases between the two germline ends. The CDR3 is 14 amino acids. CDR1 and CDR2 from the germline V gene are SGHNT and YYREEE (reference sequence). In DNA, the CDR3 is TGTGCCAGCAGCTTGGATCTGGATTTCACTGAAGCTTTCTTT. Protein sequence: CASSLDLDFTEAFF.

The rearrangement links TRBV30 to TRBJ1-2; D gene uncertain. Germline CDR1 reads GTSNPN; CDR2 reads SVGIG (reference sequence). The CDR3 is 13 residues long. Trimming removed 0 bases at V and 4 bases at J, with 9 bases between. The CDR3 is CAWSVVGPYGYTF. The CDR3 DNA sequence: TGTGCCTGGAGTGTAGTGGGCCCCTATGGCTACACCTTC. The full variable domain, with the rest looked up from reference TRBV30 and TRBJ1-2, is SQTIHQWPATLVQPVGSPLSLECTVEGTSNPNLYWYRQAAGRGLQLLFYSVGIGQISSEVPQNLSASRPQDRQFILSSKKLLLSDSGFYLCAWSVVGPYGYTFGSGTRLTVV.

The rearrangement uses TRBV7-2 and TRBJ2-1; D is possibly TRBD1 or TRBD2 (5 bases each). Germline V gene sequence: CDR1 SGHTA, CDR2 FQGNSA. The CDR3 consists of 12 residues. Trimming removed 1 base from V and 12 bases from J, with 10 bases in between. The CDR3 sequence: CASSLVGAGQFF. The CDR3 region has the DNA TGTGCCAGCAGCTTAGTAGGGGCGGGGCAGTTCTTC.

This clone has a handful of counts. This chain's CDR3 is CASSPRAGGIQETQYF. DNA of the CDR3: TGCGCCAGCAGCCCCCGCGCGGGAGGGATCCAAGAGACCCAGTACTTC. The rearrangement links TRBV5-1 to TRBJ2-5; 9 nucleotides match TRBD2. The germline V gene has CDR1 SGHRS and CDR2 YFSETQ. The CDR3 sequence is 16 residues long. Trimming at V came to 4 bases and at J to 1 base, leaving 8 bases not matched to a gene.

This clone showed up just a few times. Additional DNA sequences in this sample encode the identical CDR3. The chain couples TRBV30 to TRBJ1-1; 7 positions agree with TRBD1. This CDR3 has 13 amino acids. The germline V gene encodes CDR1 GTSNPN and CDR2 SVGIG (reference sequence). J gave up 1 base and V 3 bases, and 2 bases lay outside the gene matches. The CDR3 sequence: CAWSRDRNTEAFF. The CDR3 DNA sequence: TGTGCCTGGAGCAGGGACAGGAACACTGAAGCTTTCTTT.

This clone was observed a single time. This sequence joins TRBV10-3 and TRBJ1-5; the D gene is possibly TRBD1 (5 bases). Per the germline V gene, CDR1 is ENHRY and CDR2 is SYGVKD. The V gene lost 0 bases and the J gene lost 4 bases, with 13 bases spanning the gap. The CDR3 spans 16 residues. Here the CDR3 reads CAISESGPGSNQPQHF. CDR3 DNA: TGTGCCATCAGTGAGTCGGGTCCAGGGTCAAATCAGCCCCAGCATTTT.

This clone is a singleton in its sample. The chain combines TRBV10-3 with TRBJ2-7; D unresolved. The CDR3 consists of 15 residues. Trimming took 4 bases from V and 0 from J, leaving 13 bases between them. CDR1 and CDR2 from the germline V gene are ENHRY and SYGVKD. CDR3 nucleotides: TGTGCCATCAGTGTAGGTGGAGTTAGCTCCTACGAGCAGTACTTC. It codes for CAISVGGVSSYEQYF.

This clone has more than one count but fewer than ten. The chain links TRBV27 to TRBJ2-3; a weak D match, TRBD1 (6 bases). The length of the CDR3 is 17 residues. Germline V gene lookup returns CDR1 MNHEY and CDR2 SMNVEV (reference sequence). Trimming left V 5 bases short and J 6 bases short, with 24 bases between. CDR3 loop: CASSTPRGGRPTDTQYF. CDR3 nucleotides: TGTGCCAGCAGTACCCCCAGGGGCGGACGACCCACGGATACGCAGTATTTT.

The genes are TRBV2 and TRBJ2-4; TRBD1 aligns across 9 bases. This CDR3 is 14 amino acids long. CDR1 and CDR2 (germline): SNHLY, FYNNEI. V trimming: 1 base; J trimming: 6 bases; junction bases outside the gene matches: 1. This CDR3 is CASSEGGQGNIQYF. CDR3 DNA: TGTGCCAGCAGTGAAGGGGGACAGGGAAACATTCAGTACTTC.

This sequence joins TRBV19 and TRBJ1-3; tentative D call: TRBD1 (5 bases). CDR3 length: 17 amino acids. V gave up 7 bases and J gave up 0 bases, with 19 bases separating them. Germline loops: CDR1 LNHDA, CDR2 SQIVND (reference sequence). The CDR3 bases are TGTGCCAGTATCCCAGGGAGGGATCATTCCTCTGGAAACACCATATATTTT. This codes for CASIPGRDHSSGNTIYF.

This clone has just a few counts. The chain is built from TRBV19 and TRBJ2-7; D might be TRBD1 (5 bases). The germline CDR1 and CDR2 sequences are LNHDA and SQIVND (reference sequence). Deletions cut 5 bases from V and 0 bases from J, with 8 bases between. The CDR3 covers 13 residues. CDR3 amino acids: CASSLGPSYEQYF. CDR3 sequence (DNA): TGTGCCAGTAGTCTGGGGCCCTCCTACGAGCAGTACTTC.

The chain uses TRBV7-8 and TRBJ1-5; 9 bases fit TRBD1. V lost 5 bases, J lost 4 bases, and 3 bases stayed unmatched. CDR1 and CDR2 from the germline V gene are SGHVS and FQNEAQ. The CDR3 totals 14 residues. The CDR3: CASSIDRGNQPQHF. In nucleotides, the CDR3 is TGTGCCAGCAGCATCGACAGGGGGAATCAGCCCCAGCATTTT.

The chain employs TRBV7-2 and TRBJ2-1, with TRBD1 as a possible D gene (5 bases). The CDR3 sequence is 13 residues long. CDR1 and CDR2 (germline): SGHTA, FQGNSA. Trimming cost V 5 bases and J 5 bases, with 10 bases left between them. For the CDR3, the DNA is TGTGCCAGCAGCCTAACAGGAGACAATGAGCAGTTCTTC. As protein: CASSLTGDNEQFF. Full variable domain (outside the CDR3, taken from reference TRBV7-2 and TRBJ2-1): GAGVSQSPSNKVTEKGKDVELRCDPISGHTALYWYRQSLGQGLEFLIYFQGNSAPDKSGLPSDRFSAERTGGSVSTLTIQRTQQEDSAVYLCASSLTGDNEQFFGPGTRLTVL.

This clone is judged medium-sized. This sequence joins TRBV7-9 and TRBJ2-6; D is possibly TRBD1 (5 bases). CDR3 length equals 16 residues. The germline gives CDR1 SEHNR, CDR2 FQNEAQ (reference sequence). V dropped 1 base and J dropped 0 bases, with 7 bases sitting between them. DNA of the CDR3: TGTGCCAGCAGCTTAGTAAGGGGCTCTGGGGCCAACGTCCTGACTTTC. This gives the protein CASSLVRGSGANVLTF.

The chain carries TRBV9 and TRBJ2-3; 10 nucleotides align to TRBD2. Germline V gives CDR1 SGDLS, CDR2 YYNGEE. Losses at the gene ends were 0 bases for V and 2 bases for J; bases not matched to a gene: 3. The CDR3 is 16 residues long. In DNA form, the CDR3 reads TGTGCCAGCAGCGTAGCAGGACTAGCGGACACAGATACGCAGTATTTT. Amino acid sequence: CASSVAGLADTDTQYF.

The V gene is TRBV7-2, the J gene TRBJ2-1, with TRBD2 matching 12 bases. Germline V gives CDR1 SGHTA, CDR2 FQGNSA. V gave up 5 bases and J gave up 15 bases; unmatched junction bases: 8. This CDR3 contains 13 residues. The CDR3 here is CASSQGLAGVRFF. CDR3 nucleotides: TGTGCCAGCAGCCAGGGACTAGCGGGTGTTCGGTTCTTC.

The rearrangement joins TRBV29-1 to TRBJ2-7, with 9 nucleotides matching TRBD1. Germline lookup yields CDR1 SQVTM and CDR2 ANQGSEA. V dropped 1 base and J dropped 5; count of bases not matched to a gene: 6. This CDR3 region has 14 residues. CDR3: CSVEGGTGSNEQYF. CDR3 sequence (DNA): TGCAGCGTTGAAGGGGGGACAGGGAGCAACGAGCAGTACTTC.

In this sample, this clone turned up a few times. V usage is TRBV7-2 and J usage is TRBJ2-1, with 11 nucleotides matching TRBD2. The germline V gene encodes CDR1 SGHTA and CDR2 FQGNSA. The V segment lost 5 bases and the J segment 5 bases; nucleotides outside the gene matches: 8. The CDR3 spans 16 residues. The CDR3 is CASSQLAGGGHNEQFF. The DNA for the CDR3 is TGTGCCAGCAGCCAATTAGCGGGAGGGGGGCACAATGAGCAGTTCTTC.